A single T cell receptor beta chain is shown here with its context. Its antigen is not known. The data stem from a study of cytomegalovirus exposure and HLA in healthy donors. Looking at the study overall: In a previous analysis, 95 million to 130 million unique TCR beta sequences were found from 150 million to 200 million T cells.

A multiplex PCR was run with 60 Vbeta primers and 13 Jbeta primers. The protocol was immunoSEQ multiplex PCR, while the TCRdb copy is restricted to in-frame clones and leaves out a portion. The table has about 43,000 clones, 81% seen once. This CDR3 is built from 12 residues. Germline assignment: CDR1 MNHEY and CDR2 SVGAGI. The ends were cut back, 3 bases at V and 7 bases at J, with 9 bases in the middle. Study-wide results and limits: CMV serostatus was the sole immune exposure information available.

This TCR was sampled from a man aged 50-59 years in good health and CMV-seronegative. The V gene is TRBV6-5, the J gene TRBJ1-2; D may be TRBD1 (5 bases). Material for sequencing was PBMCs. The CDR3 region has the DNA TGTGCCAGCAGTTATTGGGGGGGTGGCTACACCTTC. Translated: CASSYWGGGYTF.